Listed below are T cell receptor beta chains from one sample, sequenced in a study of blood T cell repertoires in COVID-19. The protocol was immunoSEQ multiplex PCR, while the TCRdb copy is restricted to in-frame clones and leaves out a portion. The sample includes 180,000 or so clones, 75% to 90% of them seen just once. The sequenced sample was PBMCs or T cells enriched from blood (not recorded which). These receptor sequences come from a woman in her sixties or seventies who had recovered from COVID-19. The CDR3 runs from the conserved cysteine through the conserved F or W. The D gene is left open where the match is weak. The size field is filled for only some rows; it gives once, few, many or a size class.

>TRBJ2-7|-|TRBV5-6|once
TGTGCCAGCAGCTTTCAGGGGAACTACGAGCAGTACTTC
CASSFQGNYEQYF
>TRBJ1-2|-|TRBV5-6|-
TGTGCCAGCGGGGTCCACCCGACAGGATTTGTGCACACCTTC
CASGVHPTGFVHTF
>TRBJ1-2|TRBD1|TRBV28|-
TGTGCCAGCAGGGAACAGGGGGCAGATGGCTACACCTTC
CASREQGADGYTF
>TRBJ2-2|TRBD1|TRBV5-1|-
TGCGCCAGCAGCTGGGCGGGACAGGAGAACACCGGGGAGCTGTTTTTT
CASSWAGQENTGELFF
>TRBJ2-5|TRBD2|TRBV18|-
TGTGCCAGCTCACGTCTAGCGGGCCCCCAAGAGACCCAGTACTTC
CASSRLAGPQETQYF
>TRBJ2-2|TRBD1|TRBV19|few
TGTGCCAGTAGAAACCATAGAGACAGGGGCGGGGAGCTGTTTTTT
CASRNHRDRGGELFF
>TRBJ2-3|-|TRBV6-6|-
TGTGCCAGCAGCATCGGGAGAAGCACAGATACGCAGTATTTT
CASSIGRSTDTQYF
>TRBJ1-3|TRBD1|TRBV6-5|once
TGTGCCAGCAGTCCACAAGACAGGGACAACACCATATATTTT
CASSPQDRDNTIYF
>TRBJ1-1|TRBD1|TRBV11-2|-
TGTGCCAGCAGCTTGACAGGGGAGCAGGGCACTGAAGCTTTCTTT
CASSLTGEQGTEAFF
>TRBJ1-4|TRBD1|TRBV3-1/TRBV3-2|-
TGTGCCAGCAGCCGGACAGGGGGCGCAACTAATGAAAAACTGTTTTTT
CASSRTGGATNEKLFF
>TRBJ2-1|-|TRBV6-5|-
TGTGCCAGCAGTTACTTGGGGGCGGGTGAGCAGTTCTTC
CASSYLGAGEQFF
>TRBJ1-1|TRBD1|TRBV19|-
TGTGCCACTCGACAGGCCCCAGGGGGGTCTGAAGCTTTCTTT
CATRQAPGGSEAFF
>TRBJ2-1|-|TRBV5-1|once
TGCGCCAGCAGCCAGGACCCGCTAGCCCTCTACAATGAGCAGTTCTTC
CASSQDPLALYNEQFF
>TRBJ1-5|-|TRBV28|-
TGTGCCAGCGGTATGGGGGGGTCGGCGAGCAATCAGCCCCAGCATTTT
CASGMGGSASNQPQHF
>TRBJ2-3|-|TRBV30|-
TGTGCCTGGGTCAAGGAGGGGAGAAGCACAGATACGCAGTATTTT
CAWVKEGRSTDTQYF
>TRBJ1-2|-|TRBV20-1|-
TGCAGTGCTAGAGATTGGCCGGGCTACACCTTC
CSARDWPGYTF
>TRBJ2-2|-|TRBV27|-
TGTGCCAGCAGTTTAGCGCCGAACACCGGGGAGCTGTTTTTT
CASSLAPNTGELFF
>TRBJ2-3|TRBD1|TRBV28|-
TGTGCCAGCAGTCCGGGACAGATAAGCACAGATACGCAGTATTTT
CASSPGQISTDTQYF
>TRBJ2-5|TRBD2|TRBV7-8|-
TGTGCCAGCAGCCCCGAACTAGCGGCCGGGCAAGAGACCCAGTACTTC
CASSPELAAGQETQYF
>TRBJ2-3|-|TRBV28|few
TGTGCCAGCAGTTCCTCGACAGCCTCTAGCACAGATACGCAGTATTTT
CASSSSTASSTDTQYF
>TRBJ1-3|-|TRBV19|-
TGTGCCAGTAGACCACATGGGAGCTCTGGAAACACCATATATTTT
CASRPHGSSGNTIYF
>TRBJ2-7|-|TRBV11-2|-
TGTGCCAGCAGCTCCGACACGACTCAGACTACGCCCGAGCAGTACTTC
CASSSDTTQTTPEQYF
>TRBJ2-4|TRBD2|TRBV3-1/TRBV3-2|few
TGTGCCAGCAGCCGGGGGGGAGCCAAAAACATTCAGTACTTC
CASSRGGAKNIQYF
>TRBJ1-6|-|TRBV4-1|-
TGCGCCAGCAGCCAAGGACACACCTCCTATAATTCACCCCTCCACTTT
CASSQGHTSYNSPLHF
>TRBJ2-7|TRBD1|TRBV6-5|-
TGTGCCAGCAGTCTCAGGGGGAACGCCTACGAGCAGTACTTC
CASSLRGNAYEQYF
>TRBJ2-3|-|TRBV29-1|-
TGCAGCGCCTCCATTAGAGAGACTAGCACAGATACGCAGTATTTT
CSASIRETSTDTQYF
>TRBJ1-2|TRBD1|TRBV3-1/TRBV3-2|-
TGTGCCAGCAGCCAAGTCCAGACAGGGGGCGATGGCTACACCTTC
CASSQVQTGGDGYTF